This T cell receptor (beta chain) was sequenced for a study of T-cell memory formation after mild COVID-19. TCRdb passed the 5' RACE reads through MiXCR, listing each CDR3 protein once. The data show about 190,000 distinct CDR3 sequences, more than 25% seen once. The clonotype was recovered from an adult woman who had mild COVID-19 (a few samples of this study predate the infection). Cell type and time point are not known. The sample consisted of PBMCs or a T cell subset sorted from them (not recorded which).

CDR3 residues: CAGQGGTYGYTF. CDR3 bases: TGTGCCGGACAGGGGGGAACCTATGGCTACACCTTC. V is TRBV2 and J is TRBJ1-2; 10 bases agree with TRBD1. Trimming took 11 bases from V and 4 from J; bases not matched to a gene: 4. This CDR3 contains 12 residues. In germline, CDR1 is SNHLY, CDR2 FYNNEI.